Listed here are 4 T cell receptor beta chains from one sample, sequenced in a study of technical replicates of blood from four donors. The assay was immunoSEQ multiplex PCR, and TCRdb's table has in-frame clones only and misses some. The sample yields about 69,000 clones, around 90% seen once. The sample taken for sequencing was PBMCs. Receptor source: a human donor in good health. Some clones in this sample may be carry-over from other donors' samples.

The V and J genes are TRBV2 and TRBJ2-1, with 11 bases that match TRBD1. The J segment lost 4 bases and the V segment lost 7 bases, leaving 6 bases of the junction unmatched. Germline V gene lookup returns CDR1 SNHLY and CDR2 FYNNEI. CDR3 length: 15 residues. CDR3 in amino acids: CASIPDRGRYNEQFF. CDR3 DNA sequence: TGTGCCAGCATCCCGGACAGGGGGCGATACAATGAGCAGTTCTTC.

CDR3 in DNA: TGTGCCAGCAGCGCAGGAGGGGACAGGAAAGGCAATGAGCAGTTCTTC. Translating it yields CASSAGGDRKGNEQFF. The rearrangement joins TRBV9 to TRBJ2-1, with TRBD1 matching 8 bases. In germline, CDR1 is SGDLS, CDR2 YYNGEE. Losses at the gene ends were 3 bases for V and 6 bases for J; bases not matched to a gene: 11. The CDR3 is 16 residues long.

The genes are TRBV4-3 and TRBJ1-2; 8 positions agree with TRBD1. The CDR3 is 16 amino acids. CDR1 and CDR2 (germline): LGHNA, YSLEER. V shed 0 bases, J shed 2 bases, and the junction held 5 bases outside the gene matches. The CDR3 bases are TGCGCCAGCAGCCAAGAGTCGGCAGGGGGCAACTATGGCTACACCTTC. Encoded protein: CASSQESAGGNYGYTF.

This chain links TRBV7-9 with TRBJ1-5; 7 bases fit TRBD1. Trimming cost V 3 bases and J 3 bases; bases outside gene matches: 5. The CDR3 length is 15 residues. CDR1 is SEHNR, CDR2 FQNEAQ, per germline (reference sequence). The CDR3 reads CASSLTTGNNQPQHF. CDR3 coding DNA: TGTGCCAGCAGCTTGACGACAGGGAACAATCAGCCCCAGCATTTT.